These 32 T cell receptor beta chains share one sample of origin, sequenced in a study of blood T cell repertoires in COVID-19. The method was immunoSEQ multiplex PCR; TCRdb's version includes in-frame clones alone and lacks a portion of them. Of 200,000 or so clones in the sample, around 81% were seen once. Sequencing input: PBMCs or T cells enriched from blood (not recorded which). Receptors originate from a woman aged 40 to 49 with acute COVID-19.

V and J are TRBV5-1 and TRBJ1-5, with a possible D match to TRBD1 (5 bases). The CDR3 runs 16 residues. Trimming removed 0 bases at V and 0 bases at J, with 10 bases between. The germline V gene encodes CDR1 SGHRS and CDR2 YFSETQ. The CDR3 protein is CASSLEAGYSNQPQHF. CDR3 DNA: TGCGCCAGCAGCTTGGAGGCAGGGTATAGCAATCAGCCCCAGCATTTT.

CDR3 nucleotide sequence: TGTGCCAGCAGCCCGGCTCCTAGCGGGGGGCCAGATACGCAGTATTTT. Translated, it gives CASSPAPSGGPDTQYF. The chain joins TRBV7-3 to TRBJ2-3; 11 positions match TRBD2. CDR3 length: 16 amino acids. Germline assignment: CDR1 SGHTA and CDR2 FQGTGA. Unmatched junction bases numbered 8, after V lost 5 bases and J lost 4 bases. The complete variable domain, with remaining parts taken from reference TRBV7-3 and TRBJ2-3, reads GAGVSQTPSNKVTEKGKYVELRCDPISGHTALYWYRQSLGQGPEFLIYFQGTGAADDSGLPNDRFFAVRPEGSVSTLKIQRTERGDSAVYLCASSPAPSGGPDTQYFGPGTRLTVL.

The chain links TRBV6-2 or TRBV6-3 to TRBJ1-4; 9 positions agree with TRBD1. Germline loops: CDR1 MNHEY, CDR2 SVGEGT. The CDR3 is 15 amino acids. Trimming took 4 bases from V and 6 from J; bases not matched to a gene: 6. The CDR3 sequence: CASSSRTGADEKLFF. CDR3 bases: TGTGCCAGCAGTTCACGGACAGGGGCGGATGAAAAACTGTTTTTT.

The chain uses TRBV3-1 (or the pseudogene TRBV3-2) and TRBJ1-2; D gene ambiguous. V dropped 1 base and J dropped 8 bases, with 14 bases sitting between them. The CDR3 is made up of 14 amino acids. Germline V gene data show CDR1 as LGHDT and CDR2 as YNNKEL (reference sequence). The CDR3 region has the DNA TGTGCCAGCAGCCAAGGTGGACTGGCCGGGGGCTACACCTTC. Translating gives CASSQGGLAGGYTF.

This chain connects TRBV25-1 to TRBJ1-6; perhaps TRBD1 as D (5 bases). This CDR3 has 13 amino acids. V shed 10 bases and J shed 9 bases, with 16 bases lying between them. Germline V gene sequence: CDR1 MGHDK, CDR2 SYGVNS. CDR3 sequence reads: CATQNPGFSPLHF. The DNA of the CDR3 is TGTGCCACCCAGAACCCAGGGTTTTCACCCCTCCACTTT.

This clone occurred once. The chain couples TRBV3-1 (or the pseudogene TRBV3-2) to TRBJ1-2; 7 nucleotides align to TRBD1. The CDR3 spans 15 residues. The V segment lost 4 bases and the J segment 4 bases; nucleotides outside the gene matches: 9. Germline lookup yields CDR1 LGHDT and CDR2 YNNKEL (reference sequence). This CDR3 reads CASSPRRDSIYGYTF. DNA for the CDR3: TGTGCCAGCAGCCCCAGGAGGGACAGCATCTATGGCTACACCTTC.

This clone was counted a few times. CDR3 region: CASTPQLAETQYF. The CDR3 nucleotides read TGTGCCAGCACCCCGCAGTTAGCGGAGACCCAGTACTTC. This sequence joins TRBV12-3 or TRBV12-4 and TRBJ2-5; D perhaps matches TRBD2 (5 bases). With 7 bases removed from V and 5 bases from J, the gap between germline ends came to 14 bases. The CDR3 is 13 amino acids.

The chain joins TRBV6-5 to TRBJ1-1; TRBD1 matches at 9 bases. CDR3 length: 12 residues. CDR1 and CDR2 (germline): MNHEY, SVGAGI. The V segment lost 6 bases and the J segment 11 bases; nucleotides outside the gene matches: 7. The CDR3 DNA is TGTGCCAGCAGCTCCGGGACAGGGAAGGCTTTCTTT. Protein: CASSSGTGKAFF.

This chain uses TRBV6-5 with TRBJ2-7; D may be TRBD2 (5 bases). The CDR3 is 13 residues long. Germline V lookup: CDR1 MNHEY, CDR2 SVGAGI. Deletions cut 7 bases from V and 2 bases from J, with 12 bases between. In DNA form, the CDR3 reads TGTGCCAGCACCCGGACGGGAACCTACGAGCAGTACTTC. It encodes CASTRTGTYEQYF.

The rearrangement uses TRBV28 and TRBJ2-3; D is undetermined. V shed 3 bases and J shed 8 bases, with 12 bases lying between them. Germline lookup yields CDR1 MDHEN and CDR2 SYDVKM. The CDR3 has 13 amino acids. CDR3 sequence: CASSFESAGTQYF. Here the CDR3 DNA reads TGTGCCAGCAGTTTTGAGTCCGCCGGTACGCAGTATTTT.

This clone was observed a handful of times. The chain recombines TRBV14 with TRBJ1-6, with D possibly matching TRBD1 (5 bases). V lost 2 bases to trimming and J lost 10 bases, with 15 bases between them. This CDR3 is built from 15 residues. The germline gives CDR1 SGHDN, CDR2 FVKESK. The CDR3 loop reads CASSQSPQGGSPLHF. CDR3 DNA sequence: TGTGCCAGCAGCCAATCCCCCCAGGGAGGGTCACCCCTCCACTTT.

This clone has only one observation. The CDR3 coding sequence is TGTGCCAGCAGCTTAGATCTAACAGGGATCCTCGGGGGAAACACCATATATTTT. Amino acids: CASSLDLTGILGGNTIYF. V is TRBV7-8 and J is TRBJ1-3; a weak D match, TRBD1 (6 bases). The CDR3 runs to 18 residues. Germline CDR1 and CDR2: SGHVS and FQNEAQ. The V and J ends lost 1 base and 4 bases respectively, with 20 bases between them.

The V call is TRBV14, the J call TRBJ2-5; a weak D match, TRBD1 (6 bases). Germline V gene lookup returns CDR1 SGHDN and CDR2 FVKESK. V lost 0 bases and J 3 bases, leaving 11 bases between the germline ends. The CDR3 is made up of 15 amino acids. This chain's CDR3 is CASSQDRYREETQYF. In DNA, the CDR3 is TGTGCCAGCAGCCAAGATCGGTACAGGGAAGAGACCCAGTACTTC.

V gene TRBV19 combines with J gene TRBJ1-1; tentative D call: TRBD1 (6 bases). This CDR3 spans 15 amino acids. CDR1 is LNHDA and CDR2 is SQIVND in the germline V gene (reference sequence). V was clipped by 6 bases and J by 5 bases, with 19 bases between them. DNA for the CDR3: TGTGCCAGTAGACCCTGGGGGGGGCGAGATACTGAAGCTTTCTTT. Protein: CASRPWGGRDTEAFF.

The rearrangement joins TRBV23-1 to TRBJ1-2; 9 bases match TRBD1. TRBV23-1 is annotated as an ORF whose role is uncertain. The CDR3 runs 16 residues. With 1 base clipped from V and 5 bases from J, the junction kept 8 bases outside the gene matches. CDR3 loop: CASSQYRTGAGYGYTF. CDR3 in DNA: TGCGCCAGCAGTCAATATAGGACAGGGGCTGGGTATGGCTACACCTTC.

J is TRBJ2-3 and V is TRBV7-3; TRBD1 matches at 10 bases. V lost 5 bases and J lost 5; bases outside the gene matches: 7. Germline V gene data show CDR1 as SGHTA and CDR2 as FQGTGA. The CDR3 has 15 amino acids. CDR3 residues: CASSGRDRGIDTQYF. CDR3 coding DNA: TGTGCCAGCAGCGGCCGGGACAGGGGAATAGATACGCAGTATTTT.

The chain employs TRBV30 and TRBJ2-5; 8 positions match TRBD2. Germline V gene lookup returns CDR1 GTSNPN and CDR2 SVGIG (reference sequence). With V trimmed by 8 bases and J by 5 bases, 10 bases remained unmatched. The CDR3 has 13 residues. CDR3 nucleotide sequence: TGTGCCCTCCAGCTAGCGGGTGGGGAGACCCAGTACTTC. This sequence encodes CALQLAGGETQYF.

DNA of the CDR3: TGCGCCAGCAGCCAAGAGGGGAGAACGGGCAATCAGCCCCAGCATTTT. This sequence encodes CASSQEGRTGNQPQHF. This chain joins TRBV4-1 and TRBJ1-5; D remains ambiguous. Per the germline V gene, CDR1 is MGHRA and CDR2 is YSYEKL. The V end lost 0 bases, the J end lost 2 bases, and 11 bases lay between the germline ends. This CDR3 has 16 amino acids.

This clone was found once. CDR3 protein: CASSRDQRYNEQFF. DNA of the CDR3: TGTGCCAGCAGTCGAGACCAGCGTTACAATGAGCAGTTCTTC. The chain joins TRBV5-8 to TRBJ2-1; the D is unclear. This CDR3 contains 14 residues. V dropped 5 bases and J dropped 4 bases, with 13 bases sitting between them. Germline V gene lookup returns CDR1 SGHTS and CDR2 YDEGEE.

This clone was seen at least ten times. The gene calls are TRBV29-1 and TRBJ1-1; D might be TRBD1 (6 bases). The V and J ends lost 7 bases and 6 bases respectively, with 15 bases between them. Germline V lookup: CDR1 SQVTM, CDR2 ANQGSEA. This CDR3 has 12 residues. CDR3 amino acids: CSAPLQGSEAFF. Written as DNA, the CDR3 is TGCAGCGCCCCTTTACAGGGCTCTGAAGCTTTCTTT.

On this clone itself: Other DNA sequences of this sample code for an identical CDR3. The CDR3, as DNA: TGCGCCAGCAGCCAAGACTTGCGAGAGACCCAGTACTTC. Its translation is CASSQDLRETQYF. The chain is built from TRBV4-3 and TRBJ2-5; no definite D call. From germline, CDR1 is LGHNA and CDR2 YSLEER. V lost 0 bases and J 4 bases, leaving 6 bases between the germline ends. There are 13 residues in the CDR3.

The CDR3 is CASSVRPGNQPQHF. CDR3 sequence (DNA): TGTGCCAGCAGCGTAAGGCCAGGGAATCAGCCCCAGCATTTT. The V and J genes are TRBV7-2 and TRBJ1-5, with D perhaps TRBD1 (5 bases). Between the trimmed V and J ends, which lost 5 bases and 4 bases, there was a span of 12 bases. The CDR3 runs 14 residues. Germline V gene sequence: CDR1 SGHTA, CDR2 FQGNSA. Looking up the rest from reference TRBV7-2 and TRBJ1-5 gives the full variable domain: GAGVSQSPSNKVTEKGKDVELRCDPISGHTALYWYRQSLGQGLEFLIYFQGNSAPDKSGLPSDRFSAERTGGSVSTLTIQRTQQEDSAVYLCASSVRPGNQPQHFGDGTRLSIL.

The V and J genes are TRBV6-5 and TRBJ2-4, with 9 positions matching TRBD1. The trim removed 4 bases at V and 8 bases at J, leaving 3 bases unmatched. Looked up from germline, CDR1 is MNHEY and CDR2 is SVGAGI. CDR3 length: 13 amino acids. DNA of the CDR3: TGTGCCAGCAGTTCAGGACAGGGGCACATTCAGTACTTC. This sequence encodes CASSSGQGHIQYF.

This CDR3 is CATSRGTVSGNTIYF. The CDR3 DNA follows: TGTGCCACCAGCAGAGGGACAGTCTCTGGAAACACCATATATTTT. This rearrangement joins TRBV15 to TRBJ1-3; a possible D gene is TRBD1 (6 bases). CDR1 LNHNV and CDR2 YYDKDF come from the germline V gene (reference sequence). The V end was cut by 1 base, the J end by 0 bases, with 7 bases between. This CDR3 region has 15 residues.

This clone turned up a few times. The CDR3 loop reads CASSKPPTYEQYF. CDR3 DNA sequence: TGTGCCAGTAGTAAGCCCCCTACTTACGAGCAGTACTTC. The chain employs TRBV19 and TRBJ2-7; D remains unclear. This CDR3 has 13 amino acids. Germline-derived CDR1 and CDR2 are LNHDA and SQIVND (reference sequence). Trimming cost V 4 bases and J 4 bases, with 11 bases left between them.

The V and J genes are TRBV30 and TRBJ1-1, with D possibly matching TRBD1 (5 bases). Germline lookup yields CDR1 GTSNPN and CDR2 SVGIG (reference sequence). V was shortened by 2 bases and J by 2 bases, with 18 bases between the two germline ends. The length of the CDR3 is 16 residues. The CDR3 coding sequence is TGTGCCTGGAGTCGATGGGGGGATTCAAGTAACACTGAAGCTTTCTTT. It specifies CAWSRWGDSSNTEAFF.

The chain employs TRBV10-2 and TRBJ1-1; 11 bases fit TRBD1. The CDR3 runs 15 residues. The junction had 7 bases not matched to a gene; V was cut back by 10 bases and J by 0 bases. Germline V gene data show CDR1 as WSHSY and CDR2 as SAAADI. The CDR3 region is CATLDRGRLNTEAFF. CDR3 in DNA: TGCGCCACCCTGGACAGGGGGCGCCTGAACACTGAAGCTTTCTTT.

V gene TRBV5-1 combines with J gene TRBJ2-7; 13 bases map to TRBD2. With 5 bases clipped from V and 0 bases from J, the junction kept 5 bases outside the gene matches. Germline loops: CDR1 SGHRS, CDR2 YFSETQ. The CDR3 sequence is 16 residues long. This chain's CDR3 is CASSWRTSGSSYEQYF. The CDR3 DNA reads TGCGCCAGCAGTTGGAGGACTAGCGGGAGCTCCTACGAGCAGTACTTC.

This clone was counted only a few times. The rearrangement joins TRBV30 to TRBJ1-6, with 9 bases identical to TRBD1. The V gene end was trimmed by 2 bases and the J gene end by 0 bases; junction bases not matched to a gene: 5. The CDR3 has 17 amino acids. Germline CDR1 GTSNPN, CDR2 SVGIG (reference sequence). CDR3 DNA: TGTGCCTGGAGTTCCGACAGGGGGAACTCCTATAATTCACCCCTCCACTTT. It codes for CAWSSDRGNSYNSPLHF.

V gene TRBV2 combines with J gene TRBJ1-2; 9 bases map to TRBD1. Germline CDR1 SNHLY, CDR2 FYNNEI. The CDR3 runs 15 residues. V trimming: 0 bases; J trimming: 4 bases; junction bases outside the gene matches: 3. The CDR3, as DNA: TGTGCCAGCAGTGAAGCGGGACAGGGACGCTATGGCTACACCTTC. Protein: CASSEAGQGRYGYTF.

This clone has just one count. The rearrangement links TRBV18 to TRBJ1-1; perhaps TRBD1 as D (6 bases). The V end was cut by 5 bases, the J end by 5 bases, with 21 bases between. The CDR3 sequence is 16 residues long. Germline CDR1 KGHSH, CDR2 LQKENI. CDR3 protein: CASSLQGPDGNTEAFF. CDR3 DNA sequence: TGTGCCAGCTCATTACAGGGTCCGGACGGGAATACTGAAGCTTTCTTT. The whole variable domain, filled in from reference TRBV18 and TRBJ1-1, reads NAGVMQNPRHLVRRRGQEARLRCSPMKGHSHVYWYRQLPEEGLKFMVYLQKENIIDESGMPKERFSAEFPKEGPSILRIQQVVRGDSAAYFCASSLQGPDGNTEAFFGQGTRLTVV.

The chain has TRBV10-3 and TRBJ1-1; D might be TRBD1 (5 bases). The germline V gene encodes CDR1 ENHRY and CDR2 SYGVKD. This CDR3 has 13 residues. Trimming shortened V by 5 bases and J by 0 bases, and 7 bases separated the two germline ends. CDR3 protein: CAISPTVNTEAFF. The DNA of the CDR3 is TGTGCCATCAGTCCGACAGTGAACACTGAAGCTTTCTTT.